This T cell receptor (beta chain) was obtained from a study of blood T cell repertoires in COVID-19. About the study: Sites across the United States, Italy and Spain contributed samples from acute and convalescent COVID-19. Sources were T cells, B-cell-depleted T cells, or PBMCs; the material itself was cDNA or gDNA.

Study processing details: Reference gene primer amplification yielded estimated nucleated cell counts. Sequencing was performed with immunoSEQ multiplex PCR; in TCRdb, only in-frame clones are kept and a portion is missing. V and J calls and clone size are those listed in that table; D and trimming were worked out from the DNA. The sample holds under 150,000 clones, about 88% seen once. Deletions cut 4 bases from V and 2 bases from J, with 11 bases between. The CDR3 totals 14 residues. Germline V CDR1 and CDR2: MNHEY, SVGAGI. The chain joins TRBV6-5 to TRBJ1-1; a weak D match, TRBD1 (6 bases). The clonotype comes from a middle-aged man with active or convalescent COVID-19. Sequencing input: peripheral blood. CDR3 DNA: TGTGCCAGCAGTTCCGTAGGGGGAAACACTGAAGCTTTCTTT. Residues: CASSSVGGNTEAFF.